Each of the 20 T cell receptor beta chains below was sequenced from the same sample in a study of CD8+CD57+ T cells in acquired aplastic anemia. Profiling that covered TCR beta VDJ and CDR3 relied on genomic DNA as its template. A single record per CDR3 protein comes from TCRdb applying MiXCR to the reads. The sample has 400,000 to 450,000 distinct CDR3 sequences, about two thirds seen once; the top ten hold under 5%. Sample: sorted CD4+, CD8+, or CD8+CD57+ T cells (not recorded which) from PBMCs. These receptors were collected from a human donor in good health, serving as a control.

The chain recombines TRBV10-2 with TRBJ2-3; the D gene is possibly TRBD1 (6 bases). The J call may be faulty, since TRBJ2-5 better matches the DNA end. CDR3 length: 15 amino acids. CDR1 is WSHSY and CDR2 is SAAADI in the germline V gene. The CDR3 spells CASRQGTMGLETQYF. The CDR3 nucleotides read TGCGCCAGCCGCCAAGGGACAATGGGCTTAGAGACCCAGTACTTC.

CDR3: CASSLSSTPTCSEQYF. The CDR3 DNA reads TGTGCCAGCAGCTTATCTTCCACGCCGACATGCTCCGAGCAGTACTTC. The chain couples TRBV9 to TRBJ2-7, with D unresolved. The ends were cut back, 4 bases at V and 6 bases at J, with 23 bases in the middle. This CDR3 has 16 amino acids. Per the germline V gene, CDR1 is SGDLS and CDR2 is YYNGEE.

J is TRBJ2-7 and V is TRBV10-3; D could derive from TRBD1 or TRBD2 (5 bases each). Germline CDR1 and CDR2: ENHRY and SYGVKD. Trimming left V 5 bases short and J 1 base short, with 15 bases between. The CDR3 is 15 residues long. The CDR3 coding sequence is TGTGCCATCAGTAGTGGGGACGTGACATCCTACGAGCAGTACTTC. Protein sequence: CAISSGDVTSYEQYF.

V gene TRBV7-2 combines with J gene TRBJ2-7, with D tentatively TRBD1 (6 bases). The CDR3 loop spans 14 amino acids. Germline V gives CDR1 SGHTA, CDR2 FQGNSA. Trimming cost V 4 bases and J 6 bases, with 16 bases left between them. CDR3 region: CASSWGHATPEQYF. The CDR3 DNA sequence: TGTGCCAGCAGCTGGGGACACGCAACCCCCGAGCAGTACTTC.

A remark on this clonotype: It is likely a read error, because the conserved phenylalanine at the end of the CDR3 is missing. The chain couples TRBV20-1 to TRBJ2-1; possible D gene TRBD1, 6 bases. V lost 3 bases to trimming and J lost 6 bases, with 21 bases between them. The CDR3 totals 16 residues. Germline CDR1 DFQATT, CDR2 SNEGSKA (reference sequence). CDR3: CSARYHRAQGPNEQFS. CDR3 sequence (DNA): TGCAGTGCTAGGTACCACAGGGCCCAGGGACCCAATGAGCAGTTCTCC.

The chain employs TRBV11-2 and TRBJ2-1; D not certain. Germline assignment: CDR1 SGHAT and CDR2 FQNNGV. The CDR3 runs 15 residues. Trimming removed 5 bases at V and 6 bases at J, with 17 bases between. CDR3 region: CASSTARNSFNEQFF. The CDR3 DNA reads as TGTGCCAGCAGCACAGCCCGCAATAGTTTCAATGAGCAGTTCTTC.

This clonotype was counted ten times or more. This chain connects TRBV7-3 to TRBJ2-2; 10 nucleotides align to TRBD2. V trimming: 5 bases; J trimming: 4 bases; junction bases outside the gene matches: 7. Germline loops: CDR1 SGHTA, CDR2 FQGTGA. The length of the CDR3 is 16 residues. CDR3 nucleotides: TGTGCCAGCAGCCCTAAGAGACTAGCGGGCACCGGGGAGCTGTTTTTT. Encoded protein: CASSPKRLAGTGELFF. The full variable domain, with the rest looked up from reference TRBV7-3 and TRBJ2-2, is GAGVSQTPSNKVTEKGKYVELRCDPISGHTALYWYRQSLGQGPEFLIYFQGTGAADDSGLPNDRFFAVRPEGSVSTLKIQRTERGDSAVYLCASSPKRLAGTGELFFGEGSRLTVL.

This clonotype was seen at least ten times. The CDR3 protein is CASSQSSYTEAFF. In nucleotides, the CDR3 is TGCGCCAGCAGCCAATCGAGCTACACTGAAGCTTTCTTT. The rearrangement uses TRBV4-3 and TRBJ1-1; D is uncertain. Trimming left V 2 bases short and J 3 bases short, with 7 bases between. The CDR3 runs to 13 residues. Germline V gene lookup returns CDR1 LGHNA and CDR2 YSLEER.

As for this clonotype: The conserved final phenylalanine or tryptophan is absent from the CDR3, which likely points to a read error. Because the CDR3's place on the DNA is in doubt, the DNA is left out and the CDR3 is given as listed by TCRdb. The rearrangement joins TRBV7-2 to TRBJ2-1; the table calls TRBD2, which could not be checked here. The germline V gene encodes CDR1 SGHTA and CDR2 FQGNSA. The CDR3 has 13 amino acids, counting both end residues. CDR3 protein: CASSSAGDKPSTL.

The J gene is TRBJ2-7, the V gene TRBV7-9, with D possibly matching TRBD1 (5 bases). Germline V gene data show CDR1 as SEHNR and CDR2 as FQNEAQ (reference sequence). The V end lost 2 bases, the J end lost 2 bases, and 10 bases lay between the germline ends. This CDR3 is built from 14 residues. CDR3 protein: CASSLIQGTYEQYF. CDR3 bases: TGTGCCAGCAGCTTAATCCAGGGAACCTACGAGCAGTACTTC.

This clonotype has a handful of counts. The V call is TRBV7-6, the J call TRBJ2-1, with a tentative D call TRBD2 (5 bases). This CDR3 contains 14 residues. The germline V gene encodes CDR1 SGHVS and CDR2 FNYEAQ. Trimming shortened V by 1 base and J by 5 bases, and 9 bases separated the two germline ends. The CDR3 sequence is CASSLGETHNEQFF. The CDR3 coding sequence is TGTGCCAGCAGCTTAGGGGAGACCCACAATGAGCAGTTCTTC.

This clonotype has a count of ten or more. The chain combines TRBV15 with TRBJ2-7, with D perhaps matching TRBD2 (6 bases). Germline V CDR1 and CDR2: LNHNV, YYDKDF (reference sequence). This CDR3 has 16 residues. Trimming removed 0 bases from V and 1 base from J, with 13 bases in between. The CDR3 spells CATSRELLGGSYEQYF. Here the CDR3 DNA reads TGTGCCACCAGCAGAGAGCTTCTCGGGGGATCCTACGAGCAGTACTTC.

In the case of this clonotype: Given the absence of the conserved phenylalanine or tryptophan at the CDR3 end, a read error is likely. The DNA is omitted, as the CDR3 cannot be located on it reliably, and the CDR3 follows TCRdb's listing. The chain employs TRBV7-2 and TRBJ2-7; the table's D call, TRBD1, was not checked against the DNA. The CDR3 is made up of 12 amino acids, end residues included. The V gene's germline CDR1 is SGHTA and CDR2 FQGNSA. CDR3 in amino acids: CASSPVAWQETL.

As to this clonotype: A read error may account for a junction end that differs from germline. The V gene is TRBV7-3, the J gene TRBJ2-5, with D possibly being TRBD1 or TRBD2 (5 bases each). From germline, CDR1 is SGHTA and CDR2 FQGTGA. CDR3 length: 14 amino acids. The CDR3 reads CASSWQESQGTKYF. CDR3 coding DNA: TGTGCCAGCAGCTGGCAGGAGTCCCAAGGGACCAAGTACTTC.

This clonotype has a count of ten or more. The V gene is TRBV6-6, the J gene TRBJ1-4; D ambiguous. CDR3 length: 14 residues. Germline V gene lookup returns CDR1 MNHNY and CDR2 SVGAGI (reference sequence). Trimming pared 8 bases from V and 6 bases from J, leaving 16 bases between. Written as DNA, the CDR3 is TGTGCCAGCGTCGGGTCCCTACCCGATGAAAAACTGTTTTTT. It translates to CASVGSLPDEKLFF.

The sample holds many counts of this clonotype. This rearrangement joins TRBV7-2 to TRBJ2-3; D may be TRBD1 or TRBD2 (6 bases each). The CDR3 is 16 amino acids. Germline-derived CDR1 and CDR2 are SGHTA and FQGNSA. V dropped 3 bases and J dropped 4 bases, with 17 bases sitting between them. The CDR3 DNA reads TGTGCCAGCAGCTTCAGTGAGGGGGGTAACGCAGATACGCAGTATTTT. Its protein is CASSFSEGGNADTQYF. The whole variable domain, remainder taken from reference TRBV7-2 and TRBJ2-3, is GAGVSQSPSNKVTEKGKDVELRCDPISGHTALYWYRQSLGQGLEFLIYFQGNSAPDKSGLPSDRFSAERTGGSVSTLTIQRTQQEDSAVYLCASSFSEGGNADTQYFGPGTRLTVL.

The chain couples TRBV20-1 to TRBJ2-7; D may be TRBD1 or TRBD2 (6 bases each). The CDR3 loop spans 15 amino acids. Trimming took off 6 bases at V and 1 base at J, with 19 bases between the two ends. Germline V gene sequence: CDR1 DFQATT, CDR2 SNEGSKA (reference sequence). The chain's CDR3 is CSAPVGAGHSYEQYF. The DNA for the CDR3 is TGCAGTGCCCCCGTGGGGGCGGGGCATTCCTACGAGCAGTACTTC.

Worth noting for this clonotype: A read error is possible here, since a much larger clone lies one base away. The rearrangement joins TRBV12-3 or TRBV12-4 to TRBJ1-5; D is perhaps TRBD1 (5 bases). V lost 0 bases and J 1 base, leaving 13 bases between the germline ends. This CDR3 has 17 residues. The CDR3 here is CASSLAPSRESNQPQHF. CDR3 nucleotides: TGTGCCAGCAGTTTAGCGCCCAGCAGGGAAAGCAATCAGCCCCAGCATTTT.

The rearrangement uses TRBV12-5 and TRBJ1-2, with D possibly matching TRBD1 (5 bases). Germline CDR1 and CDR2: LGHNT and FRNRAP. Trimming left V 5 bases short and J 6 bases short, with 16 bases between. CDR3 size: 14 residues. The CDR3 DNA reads TGTGCTAGTGGTATAGGTCAGGGTGGTGATGGCTACACCTTC. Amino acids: CASGIGQGGDGYTF.

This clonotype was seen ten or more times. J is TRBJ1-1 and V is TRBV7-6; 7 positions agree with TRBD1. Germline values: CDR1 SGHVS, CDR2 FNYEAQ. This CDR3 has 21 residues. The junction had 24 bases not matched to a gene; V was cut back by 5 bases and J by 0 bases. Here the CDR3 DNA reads TGTGCCAGCAGCACAACACCCCCTCACAGGGGCGGCCTGGGGATGAACACTGAAGCTTTCTTT. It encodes CASSTTPPHRGGLGMNTEAFF.